This TCR beta chain was recorded in a study of response to subunit inactivated influenza vaccine. MiXCR was run by TCRdb on the RT-PCR reads, yielding one entry per CDR3 protein. The repertoire includes under 200,000 distinct CDR3 sequences, roughly 12% of them detected once, and 25% to 30% sits in the top ten. Trimming cost V 0 bases and J 6 bases, with 11 bases left between them. CDR1 MNHEY and CDR2 SVGAGI come from the germline V gene. CDR3 length: 14 residues. These data also featured in a second study, about T cells expressing NK-cell markers. That report notes: Template switching by 5'RACE with UMIs generated the TCR beta cDNA. One of the eight sequenced donors was seronegative, whereas the other seven were HCMV-seropositive. In a group of 5 or 6 donors, dominant NKG2C+ clonotypes represented 1.0-7.0% of CD8+ T cells. There were a handful of donors in whom these clonotypes also led the CD3+CD56-NKG2C+ fraction.

This TCR was recovered from a man in his fifties who received an inactivated influenza vaccine. The rearrangement uses TRBV6-5 and TRBJ1-2; no clear D. The specimen was CD8+ T cells sorted from PBMCs, collected 11 to 12 days after vaccination. CDR3 protein: CASSYSVFSDGYTF. In DNA form, the CDR3 reads TGTGCCAGCAGTTACTCGGTATTCTCGGATGGCTACACCTTC.